A selection of T cell receptor beta chains follows, all from one sample in a study of blood T cell repertoires in COVID-19. TCRdb's copy holds only in-frame clones and misses some; the assay was immunoSEQ multiplex PCR. The table shows about 73,000 clones, with about four fifths occurring only once. The specimen was peripheral blood. The receptors derive from a man aged 50 to 59 with active COVID-19. CDR3s include the opening cysteine and the closing phenylalanine or tryptophan. D genes are given only for firm matches. Some rows mark clone size as missing; the rest say once, few, many or name a class of expanded clone.

-	-	TRBV7-2	TRBJ2-5	CASSPNRGQETQYF	TGTGCCAGCAGCCCCAATAGGGGGCAAGAGACCCAGTACTTC
TRBD1	-	TRBV3-1/TRBV3-2	TRBJ1-2	CASSQVQGVRYGYTF	TGTGCCAGCAGCCAAGTGCAGGGGGTAAGGTATGGCTACACCTTC
-	-	TRBV5-1	TRBJ2-7	CASSLVTVNEQYF	TGCGCCAGCAGCTTGGTAACTGTGAACGAGCAGTACTTC
-	-	TRBV29-1	TRBJ2-1	CSVGDSPDNEQFF	TGCAGCGTTGGAGACTCTCCTGACAATGAGCAGTTCTTC
-	few	TRBV6-2/TRBV6-3	TRBJ2-7	CASSYNGRYEQYF	TGTGCCAGCAGTTACAACGGTCGCTACGAGCAGTACTTC
-	-	TRBV25-1	TRBJ2-7	CASSEFDEQYF	TGTGCCAGCAGTGAATTCGACGAGCAGTACTTC
-	-	TRBV28	TRBJ1-1	CASSLRETEAFF	TGTGCCAGCAGTTTGCGGGAAACTGAAGCTTTCTTT
TRBD2	-	TRBV7-2	TRBJ2-7	CASSLVGSGSYEQYF	TGTGCCAGCAGCTTAGTTGGTAGCGGGAGCTACGAGCAGTACTTC
-	once	TRBV7-2	TRBJ2-1	CASSLLAPMVNEQFF	TGTGCCAGCAGCTTACTAGCGCCCATGGTAAATGAGCAGTTCTTC
-	-	TRBV27	TRBJ2-3	CASSPRGFTDTQYF	TGTGCCAGCAGTCCCCGGGGGTTCACAGATACGCAGTATTTT
TRBD2	-	TRBV7-3	TRBJ2-1	CASSLMPGGFHEQFF	TGTGCCAGCAGCTTAATGCCCGGGGGGTTCCATGAGCAGTTCTTC
TRBD1	-	TRBV7-8	TRBJ1-6	CASSLEGGGQRNSPLHF	TGTGCCAGCAGCCTAGAAGGAGGGGGCCAGCGAAATTCACCCCTCCACTTT
TRBD1	-	TRBV5-1	TRBJ1-2	CASSLAWGQVYTF	TGCGCCAGCAGCTTGGCCTGGGGACAGGTCTACACCTTC
-	-	TRBV9	TRBJ2-3	CASSPGTRTDTQYF	TGTGCCAGCAGCCCCGGGACTCGCACAGATACGCAGTATTTT
TRBD1	-	TRBV11-1	TRBJ1-5	CASSPGQDNQPQHF	TGTGCCAGCAGCCCAGGACAGGACAATCAGCCCCAGCATTTT
-	-	TRBV12-3/TRBV12-4	TRBJ2-1	CAKPHGEQFF	TGTGCCAAGCCCCACGGTGAGCAGTTCTTC
-	-	TRBV4-2	TRBJ1-1	CASSPEDRNTEAFF	TGTGCCAGCAGCCCCGAGGACAGGAACACTGAAGCTTTCTTT
TRBD2	-	TRBV5-1	TRBJ2-1	CASSSGLAGREQFF	TGCGCCAGCAGCTCTGGACTAGCGGGACGTGAGCAGTTCTTC
-	-	TRBV5-1	TRBJ2-1	CASSPSGRGRGEQFF	TGCGCCAGCAGCCCCTCGGGGCGGGGCCGGGGTGAGCAGTTCTTC
TRBD2	-	TRBV9	TRBJ2-3	CASSVSGGNTDTQYF	TGTGCCAGCAGCGTTAGCGGGGGGAACACAGATACGCAGTATTTT
-	-	TRBV7-8	TRBJ1-1	CASSIQTGNTEAFF	TGTGCCAGCAGCATCCAGACGGGGAACACTGAAGCTTTCTTT
-	-	TRBV6-5	TRBJ2-1	CASTSNGESYNEQFF	TGTGCCAGCACTTCTAACGGGGAATCCTACAATGAGCAGTTCTTC
-	-	TRBV6-5	TRBJ2-3	CASSYSRGGRTDTQYF	TGTGCCAGCAGTTACTCACGGGGTGGTAGGACAGATACGCAGTATTTT
TRBD1	-	TRBV3-1/TRBV3-2	TRBJ2-2	CASTRTGGAGELFF	TGTGCCAGCACCCGGACAGGGGGAGCCGGGGAGCTGTTTTTT
-	once	TRBV6-5	TRBJ1-2	CASSYGGERRYTF	TGTGCCAGCAGTTACGGAGGGGAGAGGCGCTACACCTTC
-	-	TRBV18	TRBJ2-7	CASSYSGTVSYEQYF	TGTGCCAGCTCATACAGCGGAACCGTTTCCTACGAGCAGTACTTC
-	-	TRBV7-9	TRBJ2-1	CASSLVAVPGNEQFF	TGTGCCAGCAGCTTAGTGGCCGTCCCGGGCAATGAGCAGTTCTTC
TRBD1	once	TRBV7-9	TRBJ1-5	CASSGTGEVQPQHF	TGTGCCAGCAGCGGGACAGGGGAGGTTCAGCCCCAGCATTTT
-	once	TRBV5-1	TRBJ2-2	CASNYRGGTGELFF	TGCGCCAGCAACTACAGGGGAGGCACCGGGGAGCTGTTTTTT
TRBD2	-	TRBV4-1	TRBJ2-1	CASSQDPSGRGEQFF	TGCGCCAGCAGCCAAGATCCTAGCGGGAGGGGCGAGCAGTTCTTC
-	-	TRBV5-1	TRBJ2-1	CASSLGGSWDEQFF	TGCGCCAGCAGCTTGGGAGGGAGCTGGGATGAGCAGTTCTTC
-	-	TRBV5-1	TRBJ2-6	CASSLAGGSGANVLTF	TGCGCCAGCAGCTTGGCCGGGGGCTCTGGGGCCAACGTCCTGACTTTC
TRBD2	once	TRBV4-1	TRBJ2-1	CASSQDGTSANNEQFF	TGCGCCAGCAGCCAAGATGGGACTAGCGCTAACAATGAGCAGTTCTTC
-	-	TRBV3-1/TRBV3-2	TRBJ2-1	CASSQDARAPLIGPLRFF	TGTGCCAGCAGCCAAGACGCTAGAGCCCCGCTGATAGGTCCCCTCCGGTTCTTC
TRBD1	-	TRBV5-1	TRBJ1-4	CASSLSTGDEKLFF	TGCGCCAGCAGCTTGTCGACAGGGGATGAAAAACTGTTTTTT
-	once	TRBV7-9	TRBJ1-1	CASSLELRDTEAFF	TGTGCCAGCAGCTTAGAGCTTCGGGACACTGAAGCTTTCTTT
-	-	TRBV18	TRBJ2-5	CASSPRLNQETQYF	TGTGCCAGCTCACCACGACTTAATCAAGAGACCCAGTACTTC
TRBD2	-	TRBV6-6	TRBJ2-6	CASSYEGGAGANVLTF	TGTGCCAGCAGTTACGAGGGAGGGGCTGGGGCCAACGTCCTGACTTTC
-	-	TRBV6-2/TRBV6-3	TRBJ1-1	CASSYATGIEAFF	TGTGCCAGCAGTTACGCCACAGGGATTGAAGCTTTCTTT
-	-	TRBV2	TRBJ1-3	CASSEPRSGNTIYF	TGTGCCAGCAGTGAACCCCGCTCTGGAAACACCATATATTTT
TRBD2	-	TRBV4-2	TRBJ2-3	CASSQESAGLRGDTQYF	TGTGCCAGCAGCCAAGAGTCAGCGGGGCTAAGGGGAGATACGCAGTATTTT
-	-	TRBV18	TRBJ1-2	CASSPGPVDGYTF	TGTGCCAGCTCACCAGGGCCCGTGGATGGCTACACCTTC
TRBD2	-	TRBV24-1	TRBJ2-7	CATSGREPPYEQYF	TGTGCCACCAGTGGGCGGGAGCCTCCCTACGAGCAGTACTTC
TRBD1	-	TRBV5-8	TRBJ1-5	CASSGGQVVGQPQHF	TGTGCCAGCAGCGGGGGACAGGTAGTAGGTCAGCCCCAGCATTTT
TRBD1	few	TRBV7-9	TRBJ1-5	CASSRGQSNQPQHF	TGTGCCAGCAGCCGGGGACAGAGCAATCAGCCCCAGCATTTT
TRBD2	few	TRBV18	TRBJ2-5	CASSPPSSGGVKTQYF	TGTGCCAGCTCACCACCGTCTAGCGGGGGTGTGAAGACCCAGTACTTC